This TCR beta chain was documented in a study of blood T cells in healthy people across ages. Findings and caveats of the study: With unsorted PBMCs, a conclusive comparison of naive versus antigen-experienced cells was not possible. As age increased, TCR beta diversity per million T cells fell in a roughly linear fashion.

The germline gives CDR1 SGHTA, CDR2 FQGNSA. The CDR3 is 13 residues long. Primers used in a second PCR of about 7 to 12 cycles were a sample-barcoded 5' primer and a J-beta primer mix. TCRdb independently ran MiXCR on the 5' RACE reads; one entry per CDR3 protein. The table records about 580,000 distinct CDR3 sequences, around 48% of them present only once. A remark on this clonotype: The target antigen is unknown. One end of the junction is discordant with germline, which a read error may explain.

Caucasian individuals from Russia who were healthy and aged about 6 to 100 acted as donors. This clonotype was obtained from a man older than 75 in good health. The sample consisted of blood. The chain recombines TRBV7-2 with TRBJ2-5, with D possibly being TRBD1 (5 bases). CDR3 sequence (DNA): TGTGCCAGCAGCCCCAGGGTACAAGAGGCCCAGTACTTC. It is translated as CASSPRVQEAQYF.